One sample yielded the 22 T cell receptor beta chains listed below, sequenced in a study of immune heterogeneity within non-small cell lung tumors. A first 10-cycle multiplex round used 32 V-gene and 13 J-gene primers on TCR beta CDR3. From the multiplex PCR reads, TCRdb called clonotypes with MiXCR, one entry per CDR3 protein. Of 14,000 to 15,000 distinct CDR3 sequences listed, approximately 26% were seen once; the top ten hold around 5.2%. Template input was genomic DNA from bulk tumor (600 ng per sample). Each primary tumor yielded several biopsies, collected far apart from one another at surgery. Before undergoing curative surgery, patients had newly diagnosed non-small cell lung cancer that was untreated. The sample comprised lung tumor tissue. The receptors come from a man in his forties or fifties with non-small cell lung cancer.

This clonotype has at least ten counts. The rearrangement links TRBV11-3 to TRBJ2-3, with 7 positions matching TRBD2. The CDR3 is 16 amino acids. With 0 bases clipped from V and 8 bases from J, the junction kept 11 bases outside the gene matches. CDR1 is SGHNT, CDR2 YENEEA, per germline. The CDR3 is CASSLDASGGTFTQYF. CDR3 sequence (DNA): TGTGCCAGCAGCTTAGATGCTAGCGGAGGGACCTTTACGCAGTATTTT.

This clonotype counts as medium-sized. The CDR3 sequence is CAAGRGATGTGELFF. DNA of the CDR3: TGTGCCGCGGGGAGAGGGGCAACGGGCACCGGGGAGCTGTTTTTT. The rearrangement links TRBV6-1 to TRBJ2-2; D may be TRBD2 (6 bases). This CDR3 spans 15 amino acids. The V gene lost 11 bases and the J gene lost 4 bases, with 20 bases spanning the gap. Germline V gives CDR1 MNHNS, CDR2 SASEGT.

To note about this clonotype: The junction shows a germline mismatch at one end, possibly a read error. As DNA, the CDR3 is TGTGCCAGCAGCCCCGGACCGGGTTCCTATGAGCAGTACTTC. This codes for CASSPGPGSYEQYF. The chain couples TRBV5-4 to TRBJ2-7; D is ambiguous. The CDR3 totals 14 residues. CDR1 and CDR2 (germline): SGHNT, YYREEE (reference sequence).

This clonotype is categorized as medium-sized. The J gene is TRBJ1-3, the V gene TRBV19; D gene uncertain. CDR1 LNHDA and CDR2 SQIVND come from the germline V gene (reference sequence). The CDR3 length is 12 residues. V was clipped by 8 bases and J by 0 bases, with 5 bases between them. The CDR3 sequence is CASRSSGNTIYF. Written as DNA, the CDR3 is TGTGCCAGTCGAAGCTCTGGAAACACCATATATTTT.

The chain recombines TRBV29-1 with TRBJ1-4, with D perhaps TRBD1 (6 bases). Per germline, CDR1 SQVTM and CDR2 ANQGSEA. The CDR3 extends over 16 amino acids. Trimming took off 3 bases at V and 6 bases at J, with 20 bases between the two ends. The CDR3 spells CSVEGGTPNVDEKLFF. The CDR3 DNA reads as TGCAGCGTTGAGGGGGGGACACCGAACGTCGATGAAAAACTGTTTTTT.

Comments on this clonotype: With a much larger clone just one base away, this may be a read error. The CDR3 region has the DNA TGCAGTGCTAGACCCTCGGGACAGGTGCAGTTCTTC. Translated, it gives CSARPSGQVQFF. The chain is built from TRBV20-1 and TRBJ2-1; 8 bases map to TRBD1. The length of the CDR3 is 12 residues. V dropped 2 bases and J dropped 12; count of bases not matched to a gene: 6. Germline assignment: CDR1 DFQATT and CDR2 SNEGSKA (reference sequence).

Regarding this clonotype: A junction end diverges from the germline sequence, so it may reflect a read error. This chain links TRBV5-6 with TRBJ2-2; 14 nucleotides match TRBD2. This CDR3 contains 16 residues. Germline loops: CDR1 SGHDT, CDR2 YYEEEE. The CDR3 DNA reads TGTGTCAGCAGCCTAGGGACTAGCGGGAGTCCCGGGGAGCTGTTTTTT. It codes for CVSSLGTSGSPGELFF.

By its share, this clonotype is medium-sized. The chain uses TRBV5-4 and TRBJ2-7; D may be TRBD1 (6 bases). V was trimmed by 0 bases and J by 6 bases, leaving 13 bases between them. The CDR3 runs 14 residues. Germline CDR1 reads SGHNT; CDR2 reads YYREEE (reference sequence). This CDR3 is CASSLEGDISEQYF. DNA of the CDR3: TGTGCCAGCAGCTTGGAGGGGGACATTTCCGAGCAGTACTTC.

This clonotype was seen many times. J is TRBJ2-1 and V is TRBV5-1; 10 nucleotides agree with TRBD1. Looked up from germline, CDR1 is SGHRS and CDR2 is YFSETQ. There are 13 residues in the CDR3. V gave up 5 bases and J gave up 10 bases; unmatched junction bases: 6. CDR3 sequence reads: CASSPDRGGEQFF. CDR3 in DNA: TGCGCCAGCAGTCCGGACAGGGGGGGCGAGCAGTTCTTC.

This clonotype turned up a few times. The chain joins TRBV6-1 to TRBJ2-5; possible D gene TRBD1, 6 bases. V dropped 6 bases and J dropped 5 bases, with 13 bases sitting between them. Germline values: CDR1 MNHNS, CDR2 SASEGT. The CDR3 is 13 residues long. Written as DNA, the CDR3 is TGTGCCAGCAGCCTGACAGGTAGCGAGACCCAGTACTTC. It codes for CASSLTGSETQYF.

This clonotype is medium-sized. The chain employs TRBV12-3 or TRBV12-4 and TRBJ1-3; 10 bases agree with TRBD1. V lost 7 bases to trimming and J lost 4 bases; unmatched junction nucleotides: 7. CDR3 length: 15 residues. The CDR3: CASKYRDRGGNTIYF. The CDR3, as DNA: TGTGCCAGCAAATACCGGGACAGGGGAGGAAACACCATATATTTT.

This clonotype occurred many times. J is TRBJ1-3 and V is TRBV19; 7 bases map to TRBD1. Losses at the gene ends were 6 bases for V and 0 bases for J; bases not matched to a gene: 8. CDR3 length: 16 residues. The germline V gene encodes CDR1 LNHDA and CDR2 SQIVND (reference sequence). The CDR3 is CASRSGTANSGNTIYF. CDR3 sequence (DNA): TGTGCCAGTAGATCCGGGACAGCTAACTCTGGAAACACCATATATTTT.

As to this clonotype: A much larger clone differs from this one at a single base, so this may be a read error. CDR3 nucleotides: TGTTCCAGCAGTCTTCTCTCTGGAAACACCATATATTTT. Translation gives CSSSLLSGNTIYF. The chain has TRBV28 and TRBJ1-3; D unresolved. Germline CDR1 and CDR2: MDHEN and SYDVKM. This CDR3 region has 13 residues. Variable domain in full (rest from reference TRBV28 and TRBJ1-3): DVKVTQSSRYLVKRTGEKVFLECVQDMDHENMFWYRQDPGLGLRLIYFSYDVKMKEKGDIPEGYSVSREKKERFSLILESASTNQTSMYLCSSSLLSGNTIYFGEGSWLTVV.

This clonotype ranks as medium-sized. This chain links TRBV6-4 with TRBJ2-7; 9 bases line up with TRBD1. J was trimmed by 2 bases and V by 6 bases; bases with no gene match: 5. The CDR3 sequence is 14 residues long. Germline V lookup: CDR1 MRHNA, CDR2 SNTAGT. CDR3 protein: CASRTGGSPYEQYF. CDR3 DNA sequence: TGTGCCAGCAGGACAGGGGGGAGCCCCTACGAGCAGTACTTC.

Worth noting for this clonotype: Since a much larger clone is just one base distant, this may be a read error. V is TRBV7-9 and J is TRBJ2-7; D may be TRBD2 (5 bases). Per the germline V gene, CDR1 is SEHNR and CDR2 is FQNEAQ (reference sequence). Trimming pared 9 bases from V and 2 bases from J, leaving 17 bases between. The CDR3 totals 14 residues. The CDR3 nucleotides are TGTGCCAGAAGCCCAACCCGGGGAACCTACGAGCAGTACTTC. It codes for CARSPTRGTYEQYF.

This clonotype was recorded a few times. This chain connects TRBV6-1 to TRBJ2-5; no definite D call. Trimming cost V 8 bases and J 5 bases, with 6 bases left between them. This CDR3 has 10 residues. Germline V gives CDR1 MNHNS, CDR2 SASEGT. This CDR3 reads CASGRETQYF. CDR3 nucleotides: TGTGCCAGCGGAAGGGAGACCCAGTACTTC.

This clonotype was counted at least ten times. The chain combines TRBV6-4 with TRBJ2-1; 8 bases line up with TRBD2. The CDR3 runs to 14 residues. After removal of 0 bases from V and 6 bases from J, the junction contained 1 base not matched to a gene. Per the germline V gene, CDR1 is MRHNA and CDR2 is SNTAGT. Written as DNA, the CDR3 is TGTGCCAGCAGTGACTCCAGCGGGGGCAATGAGCAGTTCTTC. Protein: CASSDSSGGNEQFF.

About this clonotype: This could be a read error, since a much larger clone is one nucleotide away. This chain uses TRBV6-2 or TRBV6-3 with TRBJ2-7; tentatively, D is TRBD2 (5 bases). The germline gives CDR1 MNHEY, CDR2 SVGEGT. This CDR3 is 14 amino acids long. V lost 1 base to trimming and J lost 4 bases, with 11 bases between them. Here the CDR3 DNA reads TGTGCCAGCAGTTACTTAGGGAGTGTTTACGAGCAGTACTTC. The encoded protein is CASSYLGSVYEQYF.

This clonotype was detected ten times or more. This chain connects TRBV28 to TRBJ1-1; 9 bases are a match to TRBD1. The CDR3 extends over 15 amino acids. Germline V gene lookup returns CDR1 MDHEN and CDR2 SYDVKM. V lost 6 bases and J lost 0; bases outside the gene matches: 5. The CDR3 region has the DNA TGTGCCAGCAGGTTAAGACAGGGGGTGAACACTGAAGCTTTCTTT. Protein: CASRLRQGVNTEAFF.

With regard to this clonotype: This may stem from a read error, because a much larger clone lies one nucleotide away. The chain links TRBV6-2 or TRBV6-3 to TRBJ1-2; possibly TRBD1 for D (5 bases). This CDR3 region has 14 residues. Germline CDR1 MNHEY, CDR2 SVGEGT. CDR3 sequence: CTSSYSPKGNGYTF. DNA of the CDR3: TGTACCAGCAGTTACTCCCCCAAGGGGAATGGCTACACCTTC.

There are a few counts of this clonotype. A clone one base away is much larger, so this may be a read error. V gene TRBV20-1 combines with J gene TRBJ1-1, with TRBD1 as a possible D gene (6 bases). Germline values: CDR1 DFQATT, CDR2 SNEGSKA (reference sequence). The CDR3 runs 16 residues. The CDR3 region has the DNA TGCAGTGCTAGAGATTCGGGGGGCGCTTCGGACACTGAATCTTTCTTT. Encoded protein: CSARDSGGASDTESFF.

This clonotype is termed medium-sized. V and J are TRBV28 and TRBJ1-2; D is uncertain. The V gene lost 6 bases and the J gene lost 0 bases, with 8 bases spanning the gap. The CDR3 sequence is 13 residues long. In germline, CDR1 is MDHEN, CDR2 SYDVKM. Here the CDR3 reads CASRVSSNYGYTF. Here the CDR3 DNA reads TGTGCCAGCAGGGTCAGTTCTAACTATGGCTACACCTTC.